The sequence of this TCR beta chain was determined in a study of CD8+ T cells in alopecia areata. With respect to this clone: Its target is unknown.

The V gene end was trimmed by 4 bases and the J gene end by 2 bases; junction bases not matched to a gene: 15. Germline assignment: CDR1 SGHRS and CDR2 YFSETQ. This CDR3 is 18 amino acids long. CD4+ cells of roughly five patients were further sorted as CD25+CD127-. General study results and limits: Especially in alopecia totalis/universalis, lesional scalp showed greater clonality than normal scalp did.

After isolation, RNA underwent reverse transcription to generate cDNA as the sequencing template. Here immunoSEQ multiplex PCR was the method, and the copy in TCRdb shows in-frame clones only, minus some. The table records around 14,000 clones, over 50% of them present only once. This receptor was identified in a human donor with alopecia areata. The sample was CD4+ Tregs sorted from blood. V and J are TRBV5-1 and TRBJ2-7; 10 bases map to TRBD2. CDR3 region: CASSPLGTSVYNAYEQYF. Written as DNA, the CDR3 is TGCGCCAGCAGCCCACTCGGGACTAGCGTGTATAATGCCTACGAGCAGTACTTC.